What follows are 22 T cell receptor beta chains derived from one specimen sequenced in a study of regulatory T cells in long-lasting Graves disease. Indicated time point: persistent/refractory GD, antithyroid drugs over 5 years with positive TRAb. The authors made the TCR library using RNA they extracted from PBMCs. For TCR beta, libraries came from iRepertoire HTBI primers and Arm-PCR of CDR3 regions. TCRdb re-analysed the multiplex PCR reads in MiXCR, keeping a single row per CDR3 protein. The sample shows almost 350,000 distinct CDR3 sequences, roughly 21% of them seen only once. Sequenced material: peripheral blood mononuclear cells (PBMCs), taken when the disease was refractory, from a patient treated with antithyroid drugs. These receptors originate from a female donor with Graves disease.

DNA of the CDR3: TGTGCCAGCAGCTTAGACGCACCCAAGCAGTTCTTC. Its protein is CASSLDAPKQFF. The V call is TRBV7-9, the J call TRBJ2-1; D gene unclear. The CDR3 extends over 12 amino acids. Germline lookup yields CDR1 SEHNR and CDR2 FQNEAQ (reference sequence). The V and J ends lost 1 base and 11 bases respectively, with 9 bases between them.

This clonotype was recorded at least ten times. The V call is TRBV6-1, the J call TRBJ2-7; TRBD2 might be the D (5 bases). Per germline, CDR1 MNHNS and CDR2 SASEGT. Trimming took off 5 bases at V and 1 base at J, with 15 bases between the two ends. This CDR3 region has 15 residues. CDR3 region: CASSRGSLGSYEQYF. CDR3 in DNA: TGTGCCAGCAGTCGCGGGTCCCTCGGGTCCTACGAGCAGTACTTC.

With respect to this clonotype: With a much larger clone just one base away, this may be a read error. The gene calls are TRBV2 and TRBJ1-4; 7 nucleotides match TRBD1. Germline loops: CDR1 SNHLY, CDR2 FYNNEI. CDR3 length equals 14 residues. This CDR3 reads CASSSGTDNERLFF. CDR3 DNA sequence: TGTGCCAGCAGCTCCGGGACAGATAATGAAAGACTGTTTTTT.

This clonotype was counted ten times or more. J is TRBJ2-5 and V is TRBV20-1, with TRBD2 matching over 8 bases. The V segment lost 0 bases and the J segment 2 bases; nucleotides outside the gene matches: 5. The CDR3 runs 15 residues. Looked up from germline, CDR1 is DFQATT and CDR2 is SNEGSKA (reference sequence). CDR3 sequence reads: CSARDGSGVQETQYF. The CDR3 DNA reads as TGCAGTGCTAGAGATGGTAGCGGGGTACAAGAGACCCAGTACTTC.

Many counts were recorded for this clonotype. The chain employs TRBV9 and TRBJ1-4, with 7 bases aligning to TRBD1. Germline V gene sequence: CDR1 SGDLS, CDR2 YYNGEE. The V and J ends lost 3 bases and 7 bases, in that order; junction bases with no gene match: 9. The CDR3 has 15 amino acids. In DNA, the CDR3 is TGTGCCAGCAGCGCGTCCGGGACAGCGATTGAAAAACTGTTTTTT. Translation gives CASSASGTAIEKLFF.

This clonotype was recorded at least ten times. V is TRBV6-5 and J is TRBJ2-7; no firm D call. V was cut by 3 bases and J by 2 bases, with 14 bases left in between. Germline loops: CDR1 MNHEY, CDR2 SVGAGI. This CDR3 is 15 amino acids long. The CDR3 DNA reads as TGTGCCAGCAGTTATTCCCAGCTGAGTCCCTACGAGCAGTACTTC. Residues: CASSYSQLSPYEQYF.

The V and J genes are TRBV7-9 and TRBJ2-7; maybe TRBD2 (5 bases). The V and J ends lost 3 bases and 0 bases respectively, with 9 bases between them. The CDR3 extends over 14 amino acids. Germline loops: CDR1 SEHNR, CDR2 FQNEAQ (reference sequence). CDR3 in DNA: TGTGCCAGCAGCTTTTCGGGGAACTCCTACGAGCAGTACTTC. Its protein is CASSFSGNSYEQYF.

This clonotype was counted at least ten times. The J gene is TRBJ1-2, the V gene TRBV28; 9 bases align to TRBD1. Trimming took 6 bases from V and 8 from J; bases not matched to a gene: 10. Germline lookup yields CDR1 MDHEN and CDR2 SYDVKM. The CDR3 totals 14 residues. The CDR3 nucleotides are TGTGCCAGCAGACCGGGACAGGGACGTCAGGGCTACACCTTC. Protein product: CASRPGQGRQGYTF.

The table lists this clonotype with many counts. The chain is built from TRBV7-2 and TRBJ2-7; perhaps TRBD2 as D (6 bases). The V end was cut by 1 base, the J end by 0 bases, with 7 bases between. Germline V gene sequence: CDR1 SGHTA, CDR2 FQGNSA. The CDR3 spans 14 residues. This CDR3 reads CASSLVDYSYEQYF. The CDR3 nucleotides read TGTGCCAGCAGCTTAGTGGACTACTCCTACGAGCAGTACTTC. The full variable domain, in which reference TRBV7-2 and TRBJ2-7 provide the parts outside the CDR3, is GAGVSQSPSNKVTEKGKDVELRCDPISGHTALYWYRQSLGQGLEFLIYFQGNSAPDKSGLPSDRFSAERTGGSVSTLTIQRTQQEDSAVYLCASSLVDYSYEQYFGPGTRLTVT.

Comments on this clonotype: Possible read error: a much larger clone is one base away. The V call is TRBV2, the J call TRBJ2-7, with TRBD1 matching over 10 bases. V shed 8 bases and J 0 bases; nucleotides not matched to a gene: 13. This CDR3 is 17 amino acids long. The germline gives CDR1 SNHLY, CDR2 FYNNEI. The CDR3 loop is CASGRPGTGESSYEQYF. CDR3 sequence (DNA): TGTGCCAGCGGAAGACCTGGGACAGGGGAAAGCTCCTACGAGCAGTACTTC.

This clonotype was counted only a few times. The chain carries TRBV6-2 or TRBV6-3 and TRBJ2-4; D is ambiguous. Germline V gives CDR1 MNHEY, CDR2 SVGEGT. CDR3 length equals 17 residues. The V end lost 4 bases, the J end lost 1 base, and 17 bases lay between the germline ends. The CDR3 DNA reads TGTGCCAGCAGTTCCCCGGGTTACGGAGAGGCCAAAAACATTCAGTACTTC. Translated, it gives CASSSPGYGEAKNIQYF.

This rearrangement joins TRBV5-1 to TRBJ2-1; a possible D gene is TRBD2 (5 bases). This CDR3 spans 14 amino acids. Germline V gene data show CDR1 as SGHRS and CDR2 as YFSETQ. V was cut by 2 bases and J by 6 bases, with 12 bases left in between. DNA of the CDR3: TGCGCCAGCAGCTTCGAGACTGGAGGCAATGAGCAGTTCTTC. It specifies CASSFETGGNEQFF. The whole variable domain, remainder taken from reference TRBV5-1 and TRBJ2-1, is KAGVTQTPRYLIKTRGQQVTLSCSPISGHRSVSWYQQTPGQGLQFLFEYFSETQRNKGNFPGRFSGRQFSNSRSEMNVSTLELGDSALYLCASSFETGGNEQFFGPGTRLTVL.

This clonotype occurred many times. The gene calls are TRBV6-1 and TRBJ1-1; 7 nucleotides line up with TRBD1. V was pared by 6 bases and J by 5 bases, with 12 bases of the junction left unmatched. Germline CDR1 reads MNHNS; CDR2 reads SASEGT. This CDR3 contains 15 residues. This CDR3 is CASRVYRGGRTEAFF. The CDR3 coding sequence is TGTGCCAGCAGAGTTTACAGGGGAGGACGAACTGAAGCTTTCTTT.

The rearrangement links TRBV6-1 to TRBJ2-1, with D perhaps TRBD1 (6 bases). The V gene's germline CDR1 is MNHNS and CDR2 SASEGT. The CDR3 has 16 amino acids. V was shortened by 6 bases and J by 6 bases, with 21 bases between the two germline ends. This chain's CDR3 is CASRPLPGRGVNEQFF. Here the CDR3 DNA reads TGTGCCAGCAGGCCACTTCCAGGCAGGGGAGTCAATGAGCAGTTCTTC.

In its sample, this clonotype was seen a few times. One base away lies a much larger clone, so this may be a sequencing read error. V and J are TRBV9 and TRBJ1-1; TRBD1 might be the D (5 bases). The CDR3 is 13 amino acids. V shed 0 bases and J shed 3 bases, with 6 bases lying between them. CDR1 and CDR2 (germline): SGDLS, YYNGEE. The CDR3 DNA reads TGTGCCAGCAGCGTAGTGGGGGACACTGAAGCTTTCTTT. As protein: CASSVVGDTEAFF.

Many counts were recorded for this clonotype. The chain links TRBV20-1 to TRBJ2-5; TRBD1 or TRBD2 may be the D gene (6 bases each). Germline loops: CDR1 DFQATT, CDR2 SNEGSKA (reference sequence). The CDR3 totals 14 residues. The V end was cut by 5 bases, the J end by 2 bases, with 15 bases between. As DNA, the CDR3 is TGCAGTGCTTGGGACACCGGGGGACAAGAGACCCAGTACTTC. Translating gives CSAWDTGGQETQYF.

The rearrangement joins TRBV6-9 to TRBJ2-7, with 7 bases lining up with TRBD2. V dropped 4 bases and J dropped 6; count of bases not matched to a gene: 6. CDR1 and CDR2 from the germline V gene are MNHGY and SVAAGI. This CDR3 contains 13 residues. The CDR3, as DNA: TGTGCCAGCAGTTCGGTAGGGAGGGGCGAGCAGTACTTC. Protein sequence: CASSSVGRGEQYF.

There are a few counts of this clonotype. Written as DNA, the CDR3 is TGTGCCAGCAGCGCCGGGAGAAGGGCCTACGAGCAGTACTTC. As protein: CASSAGRRAYEQYF. This sequence joins TRBV3-1 and TRBJ2-7; weak D call: TRBD2 (6 bases). Germline V gives CDR1 LGHDT, CDR2 YNNKEL (reference sequence). Trimming pared 5 bases from V and 2 bases from J, leaving 13 bases between. This CDR3 is built from 14 residues.

The J gene is TRBJ2-1, the V gene TRBV11-2; TRBD1 might be the D (6 bases). CDR1 and CDR2 (germline): SGHAT, FQNNGV. Trimming removed 5 bases at V and 3 bases at J, with 11 bases between. The CDR3 totals 14 residues. CDR3 amino acids: CASSGLRGYNEQFF. In DNA form, the CDR3 reads TGTGCCAGCAGCGGACTCAGGGGCTACAATGAGCAGTTCTTC.

This chain connects TRBV24-1 to TRBJ1-4, with TRBD1 identical over 9 bases. V was pared by 4 bases and J by 8 bases, with 7 bases of the junction left unmatched. CDR1 KGHDR and CDR2 SFDVKD come from the germline V gene. The CDR3 contains 15 residues. The CDR3: CATSEGDRGNEKLFF. DNA of the CDR3: TGTGCCACCAGTGAGGGAGACAGGGGGAACGAAAAACTGTTTTTT.

At least ten counts were recorded for this clonotype. The gene calls are TRBV2 and TRBJ1-6; a weak D match, TRBD1 (5 bases). Between the trimmed V and J ends, which lost 7 bases and 7 bases, there was a span of 17 bases. The CDR3 is 15 amino acids. Germline loops: CDR1 SNHLY, CDR2 FYNNEI. DNA for the CDR3: TGTGCCAGCAACCTCGGGGGGGTCATGAATTCACCCCTCCACTTT. Encoded protein: CASNLGGVMNSPLHF.

With regard to this clonotype: One junction end does not reproduce the germline sequence, and a read error may be involved. The chain links TRBV7-9 to TRBJ2-6; 8 positions agree with TRBD2. The CDR3 totals 15 residues. Germline values: CDR1 SEHNR, CDR2 FQNEAQ (reference sequence). The CDR3 DNA follows: TGTACCAGCAGCTTCTACCGGGGGGGGGCCAACGTCCCGACTTTC. It translates to CTSSFYRGGANVPTF.